This TCR beta chain was sequenced for a study of T cell responses to AZD1222 COVID-19 vaccine. Profiling relied on immunoSEQ multiplex PCR, and the TCRdb table lists in-frame clones only, not all of them. This sample yields over 120,000 clones, of which 92% are seen a single time; under 2% belongs to the top ten. Regarding this clone: No antigen is known for it. The same CDR3 arises from other DNA sequences in this sample as well.

Study-level findings and limits: Dominant CD4 TCR responses targeted spike regions 160-218 and 743-854. Donors were chiefly white British, with a greater number of females, and clonal diversity was perhaps underestimated.

CDR1 and CDR2 (germline): SGHTA, FQGNSA. V was pared by 1 base and J by 1 base, with 4 bases of the junction left unmatched. This CDR3 has 15 residues. This chain links TRBV7-2 with TRBJ2-7, with TRBD2 identical over 7 bases. This receptor was obtained from an adult in good health. Source: peripheral blood, taken on day 0 of AZD1222 vaccination. CDR3 bases: TGTGCCAGCAGCTTAGGTGGTAGCGGGTCCTACGAGCAGTACTTC. Translated: CASSLGGSGSYEQYF.